A selection of T cell receptor beta chains follows, all from one sample in a study of shared clonotypes between healthy human individuals. Some clones are missing from TCRdb's copy, which holds only in-frame ones; the method was immunoSEQ multiplex PCR. This sample has around 750,000 clones, with about 74% found just once. The sample was memory CD4+ T cells sorted from blood. The receptors come from a woman in her 30s in good health. CDR3s include the opening cysteine and the closing phenylalanine or tryptophan. A D gene is named only where the DNA matches it firmly. Some rows have no size entry. The others give once, few or many, or a class for an expanded clone.

TRBV18	NA	NA	TRBJ2-1	CASSPPSSYSSYNEQFF	TGTGCCAGCTCACCACCGTCCTCTTATAGCTCCTACAATGAGCAGTTCTTC
TRBV29-1	NA	NA	TRBJ1-5	CSATGAGQPQHF	TGCAGCGCGACCGGAGCAGGTCAGCCCCAGCATTTT
TRBV28	NA	NA	TRBJ2-7	CASSPSGSVYEQYF	TGTGCCAGCAGTCCGAGCGGTAGCGTCTACGAGCAGTACTTC
TRBV7-2	NA	TRBD1	TRBJ2-7	CASTPTGSIWEQYF	TGTGCCAGCACCCCGACAGGGTCAATATGGGAGCAGTACTTC
TRBV15	NA	TRBD1	TRBJ2-3	CATSRNGQGTDTQYF	TGTGCCACCAGCAGAAATGGACAGGGCACAGATACGCAGTATTTT
TRBV30	NA	NA	TRBJ2-4	CAWTPERDKAKNIQYF	TGTGCCTGGACCCCGGAGCGGGACAAAGCCAAAAACATTCAGTACTTC
TRBV18	NA	TRBD2	TRBJ2-1	CASSPPLAGAHEQFF	TGTGCCAGCTCACCACCCCTAGCGGGAGCTCATGAGCAGTTCTTC
TRBV28	NA	NA	TRBJ2-1	CASSSPNFGLGTRFF	NA
TRBV25-1	NA	TRBD2	TRBJ2-5	CASSEYGGLAAGTQYF	TGTGCCAGCAGTGAATACGGTGGACTAGCGGCAGGGACCCAGTACTTC
TRBV5-1	NA	TRBD1	TRBJ1-2	CASSLDTGGEGGYTF	TGCGCCAGCAGCTTGGATACAGGGGGTGAGGGTGGCTACACCTTC
TRBV6-5	NA	TRBD1	TRBJ1-1	CASSRGQATQGAFF	TGTGCCAGCAGTAGGGGACAGGCCACCCAGGGGGCTTTCTTT
TRBV21-1	few	NA	TRBJ1-2	CASSTSTGLYGYTF	TGTGCCAGCAGCACATCGACAGGACTATATGGCTACACCTTC
TRBV7-3	NA	NA	TRBJ2-2	CASRVQIDNTGELFF	TGTGCCAGCAGAGTCCAGATTGACAACACCGGGGAGCTGTTTTTT
TRBV2	NA	NA	TRBJ2-3	CASSEKNTQYF	TGTGCCAGCAGTGAAAAGAATACGCAGTATTTT
TRBV18	NA	NA	TRBJ2-1	CASSPDGSEQFF	TGTGCCAGCTCACCGGACGGCAGTGAGCAGTTCTTC
TRBV11-2	NA	NA	TRBJ2-1	CASSLSASNYNEQFF	TGTGCCAGCAGCTTATCGGCTAGCAACTACAATGAGCAGTTCTTC
TRBV7-7	NA	TRBD2	TRBJ2-3	CASSFGGTDTQYF	TGTGCCAGCAGCTTCGGGGGGACAGATACGCAGTATTTT
TRBV19	NA	TRBD2	TRBJ2-5	CASSIRGTSGNQETQYF	TGTGCCAGTAGTATAAGGGGAACTAGCGGGAACCAAGAGACCCAGTACTTC
TRBV15	few	TRBD1	TRBJ2-7	CATSRNPGTGGEQYF	TGTGCCACCAGCAGAAATCCCGGGACAGGGGGAGAGCAGTACTTC
TRBV2	once	NA	TRBJ1-2	CASSDNPYGYTF	TGTGCCAGCTCCGACAACCCCTATGGCTACACCTTC
TRBV29-1	NA	NA	TRBJ1-3	CSVGLTSGNTIYF	TGCAGCGTTGGACTGACTTCTGGAAACACCATATATTTT
TRBV7-2	NA	TRBD1	TRBJ1-4	CASQGQGAREKLFF	TGTGCCAGCCAGGGACAGGGGGCTAGAGAAAAACTGTTTTTT
TRBV23-1	NA	NA	TRBJ1-2	CASSPYRDNGRGYTF	TGCGCCAGCAGTCCGTACCGGGACAACGGAAGGGGCTACACCTTC
TRBV7-2	NA	NA	TRBJ1-2	CASSSRNNYGYTF	TGTGCCAGCAGCTCGAGAAATAACTATGGCTACACCTTC
TRBV21-1	NA	NA	TRBJ1-4	CASSMVIYKVHNEKLFF	TGTGCCAGCAGTATGGTAATCTACAAGGTGCATAATGAAAAACTGTTTTTT
TRBV7-9	NA	NA	TRBJ2-5	CASSLAGTEETQYF	TGTGCCAGCAGCTTAGCTGGGACCGAAGAGACCCAGTACTTC
TRBV25-1	NA	NA	TRBJ2-2	CASSEALGSGELFF	TGTGCCAGCAGTGAAGCTCTCGGGTCCGGGGAGCTGTTTTTT
TRBV6-1	NA	NA	TRBJ1-5	CASSEGRGLQPQHF	TGTGCCAGCAGTGAGGGCAGGGGTCTTCAGCCCCAGCATTTT
TRBV6-6	NA	NA	TRBJ2-1	CASSYSGWDEQFF	TGTGCCAGCAGTTACTCGGGGTGGGATGAGCAGTTCTTC
TRBV7-9	NA	NA	TRBJ1-3	CASSFSMSSGNTIYF	TGTGCCAGCAGCTTCAGCATGAGCTCTGGAAACACCATATATTTT
TRBV6-1	NA	NA	TRBJ1-2	CASRVTNYGYTF	TGTGCCAGCCGGGTAACTAACTATGGCTACACCTTC
TRBV19	NA	NA	TRBJ1-1	CASSISAVLNTEAFF	TGTGCCAGTAGTATATCGGCGGTGCTGAACACTGAAGCTTTCTTT
TRBV29-1	NA	NA	TRBJ2-3	CSVKGRSATDTQYF	TGCAGCGTTAAGGGACGGTCAGCCACAGATACGCAGTATTTT
TRBV11-2	NA	NA	TRBJ2-1	CASSLRTTIDNEQFF	TGTGCCAGCAGCTTAAGGACAACTATCGACAATGAGCAGTTCTTC
TRBV14	NA	NA	TRBJ2-3	CASSPYGARTDTQYF	TGTGCCAGCAGCCCTTACGGGGCGCGCACAGATACGCAGTATTTT
TRBV6-1	many	TRBD1	TRBJ1-1	CASSRTGEGTEAFF	TGTGCCAGCAGTAGAACAGGGGAGGGCACTGAAGCTTTCTTT